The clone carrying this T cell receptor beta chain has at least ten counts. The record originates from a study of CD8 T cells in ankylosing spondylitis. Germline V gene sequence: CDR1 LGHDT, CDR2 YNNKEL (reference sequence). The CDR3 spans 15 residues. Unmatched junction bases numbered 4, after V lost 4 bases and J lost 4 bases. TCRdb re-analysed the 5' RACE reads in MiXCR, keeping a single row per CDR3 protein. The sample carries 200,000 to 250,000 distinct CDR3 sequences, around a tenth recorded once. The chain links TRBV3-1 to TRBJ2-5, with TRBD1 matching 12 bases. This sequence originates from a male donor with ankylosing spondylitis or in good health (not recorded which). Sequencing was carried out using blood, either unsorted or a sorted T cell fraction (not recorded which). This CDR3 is CASSPWGQGAETQYF. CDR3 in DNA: TGTGCCAGCAGCCCCTGGGGACAGGGGGCAGAGACCCAGTACTTC.